This T cell receptor (beta chain) was recovered during a study of blood T cell repertoires in COVID-19 (dated by TCRdb to the early 2020s). In the study overall: Collaborator samples came from the United States, Italy and Spain and covered acute and convalescent phases of COVID-19. The repertoires were released in a freely available public database intended as a resource for research on the immune response to SARS-CoV-2. Where available, HLA class I and class II types were obtained from metadata supplied by the sample provider rather than from assay-based typing. Samples were obtained from the ongoing ImmuneRACE study (first 160 participants) and from 1,254 subjects provided by 6 global collaborators. The prospective study material was composed of cDNA or gDNA derived from T cells, B-cell-depleted T cells, or PBMCs. The dataset comprised deeply sampled blood TCRbeta repertoires from subjects exposed to, actively infected with, or recovered from COVID-19. Sample metadata almost always included a de-identified subject ID, COVID-19 status, age in years and sex.

V ends up 2 bases short and J 5 bases short, with an unmatched junction base count of 9. CDR1 MNHEY and CDR2 SMNVEV are derived from the germline V gene (reference sequence). The CDR3 goes from the cysteine to the phenylalanine over 16 residues. The read is trimmed to its CDR3 DNA, 48 bases read in frame from base 1. What the authors observed across the whole study: The amount of clinical and demographic metadata varied by source and participant and was provided uncurated.

This clone has just a few counts. Its antigen has not been determined. The record has no base qualities; no much larger clone is one base away. The collaborating institutions used their own protocols to collect whole blood in K2EDTA tubes. Collaborator samples were shipped for TCRbeta analysis as frozen whole blood, isolated PBMCs, or DNA extracted from either sample type. The immunoSEQ Assay, a bias-controlled multiplex PCR, was used to amplify TCRbeta CDR3 regions from genomic DNA. The authors' analysis ran thus. The number of nucleated cells in each sample was estimated from the amplification of reference gene primers within the assay. To quantify the absolute abundance of each unique TCRbeta CDR3 rearrangement, sequence reads were collapsed and filtered. For each sample, productive Simpson clonality was calculated as the square root of Simpson's diversity index across productive rearrangements. TCRdb re-hosts the immuneACCESS table, in-frame sequences only. Its copies lack some clones; in the studies checked, an unresolved V gene accounts for under half of them, and the cause for the rest is not known. The DNA was the basis for D and trimming; V, J and clone size are from that table. Within this sample are 95,000 to 150,000 clones, with around nine tenths of them counted one time only. The leading ten clones occupy 7.5% to 8% of the sample.

The origin of this receptor is a man aged 45-60 years with acute or convalescent COVID-19. Sequenced material: peripheral blood. Recombination linked TRBV27 to TRBJ2-7, and 10 junction bases match TRBD2. The CDR3 protein: CASSLMASGSTDEQYF. The sequenced DNA is TGTGCCAGCAGTTTAATGGCTAGCGGGAGTACCGACGAGCAGTACTTC.